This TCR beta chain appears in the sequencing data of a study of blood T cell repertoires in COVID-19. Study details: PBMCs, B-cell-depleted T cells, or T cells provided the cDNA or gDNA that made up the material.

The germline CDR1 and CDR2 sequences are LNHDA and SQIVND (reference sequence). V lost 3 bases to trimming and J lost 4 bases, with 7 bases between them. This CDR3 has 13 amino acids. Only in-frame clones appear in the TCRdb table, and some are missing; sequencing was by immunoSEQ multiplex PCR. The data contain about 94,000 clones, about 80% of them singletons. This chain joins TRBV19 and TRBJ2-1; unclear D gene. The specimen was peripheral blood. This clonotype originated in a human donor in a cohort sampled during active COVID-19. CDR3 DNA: TGTGCCAGTAGTATCAGGCAATACAATGAGCAGTTCTTC. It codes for CASSIRQYNEQFF. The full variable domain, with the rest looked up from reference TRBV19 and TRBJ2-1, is DGGITQSPKYLFRKEGQNVTLSCEQNLNHDAMYWYRQDPGQGLRLIYYSQIVNDFQKGDIAEGYSVSREKKESFPLTVTSAQKNPTAFYLCASSIRQYNEQFFGPGTRLTVL.